Below, one T cell receptor beta chain is given with its context. Its antigen is unidentified. The data were obtained in a study of shared clonotypes between healthy human individuals. About the study: The donors, a couple of women and three men, were aged 18 to 49.

In the CD4+ fraction, cells were divided into CD45RA+ naive and CD45RA-negative memory subsets. Study-wide results and caveats: Depth was large, yet rarefaction showed that sorted-subset sequencing was incomplete.

Source study methods: Filtering differed, since immunoSEQ gave only junction sequences and no quality scores. Clones were read by immunoSEQ multiplex PCR, and TCRdb kept only the in-frame ones, dropping some. That table gives V, J and clone size, and the DNA gave D and trimming. The sample holds 2 million to 2.5 million clones; approximately 93% are singletons and the top ten take about 0.39%. The CDR3 extends over 12 amino acids. V lost 4 bases, J lost 11 bases, and 12 bases lay in between. The germline CDR1 and CDR2 sequences are MNHNS and SASEGT. The chain carries TRBV6-1 and TRBJ1-5; no definite D call. Specimen: naive CD4+ T cells from PBMCs. Specified subset: CD45RA+ positively selected. This clonotype originated in a man between 18 and 35 years old in good health. Some clones in this sample may be carry-over from other donors' samples. CDR3 sequence (DNA): TGTGCCAGCAGTGGTCTCCCCGGGACCCAGCATTTT. It codes for CASSGLPGTQHF.